The source of this T cell receptor (beta chain) is a study of blood T cell repertoires in COVID-19. Original processing notes: How many nucleated cells were present was estimated from reference gene primer amplification. Repertoires were generated with immunoSEQ multiplex PCR, while TCRdb's copy carries only in-frame clones and drops some. Clonal size and the V and J genes are those of that table, whereas D and trimming came from the DNA. This table holds about 200,000 clones, more than 75% found once. Germline V gives CDR1 LNHDA, CDR2 SQIVND (reference sequence). V shed 1 base and J 5 bases; nucleotides not matched to a gene: 10. The CDR3 spans 17 residues.

The sample was peripheral blood. The clonotype comes from a woman aged 80 or older with acute or convalescent COVID-19. This chain uses TRBV19 with TRBJ2-3; 9 nucleotides match TRBD2. CDR3 nucleotide sequence: TGTGCCAGTAGTATAGGGCTAGCGGGAAGTCGAGTAGATACGCAGTATTTT. This encodes CASSIGLAGSRVDTQYF.